One sample yielded the 7 T cell receptor beta chains listed below, sequenced in a study of tumor-infiltrating lymphocytes in primary liver carcinoma. Unsorted whole blood served as the source of blood RNA, and germline DNA was extracted as well. A constant-region primer served to make TCR beta cDNA from roughly 500 ng total RNA. Each TCR beta library was derived from three nested multiplex PCR rounds that employed slightly modified ARM-PCR. For around 9 cycles apiece, the opening two PCR rounds ran with TRBV1-TRBV30 forward primers and a C-beta reverse primer. TCRdb fed the multiplex PCR reads into MiXCR, producing one record per CDR3 protein. The table records about 180,000 distinct CDR3 sequences, roughly three fifths of them present only once. Sample: peripheral blood. These receptor sequences come from a middle-aged man with primary liver carcinoma and hepatitis B virus infection.

This rearrangement joins TRBV11-2 to TRBJ2-1, with 8 positions matching TRBD2. CDR1 is SGHAT, CDR2 FQNNGV, per germline. J gave up 15 bases and V 4 bases, and 20 bases lay outside the gene matches. This CDR3 spans 16 amino acids. The DNA of the CDR3 is TGTGCCAGCAGCTACTCTTCGACTAACGGGAGGGGACGCGGGTTCTTC. Its translation: CASSYSSTNGRGRGFF.

The chain recombines TRBV11-2 with TRBJ1-1, with D unclear. V was trimmed by 5 bases and J by 1 base, leaving 17 bases between them. Germline V gene lookup returns CDR1 SGHAT and CDR2 FQNNGV. The CDR3 is 16 residues long. Written as DNA, the CDR3 is TGTGCCAGCAGCCCATTCCCCAAAAGGCCGAACACTGAAGCTTTCTTT. It codes for CASSPFPKRPNTEAFF. Supplemented by reference TRBV11-2 and TRBJ1-1, the full variable domain reads EAGVAQSPRYKIIEKRQSVAFWCNPISGHATLYWYQQILGQGPKLLIQFQNNGVVDDSQLPKDRFSAERLKGVDSTLKIQPAKLEDSAVYLCASSPFPKRPNTEAFFGQGTRLTVV.

This clonotype has just one count. A read error may produce the germline difference seen at one junction end. The V and J genes are TRBV20-1 and TRBJ2-3, with 14 bases matching TRBD2. This CDR3 is 16 amino acids long. CDR1 and CDR2 from the germline V gene are DFQATT and SNEGSKA (reference sequence). CDR3 nucleotide sequence: TGTAATGCTAAAAGGACTAGCGGGAGGCCGACAGATACGCAGTATTTT. It is translated as CNAKRTSGRPTDTQYF.

On this clonotype: A much larger clone lies one base from this, so it may be a read error. The chain links TRBV11-2 to TRBJ2-1, with D perhaps TRBD2 (6 bases). The CDR3 consists of 15 residues. Germline V gene lookup returns CDR1 SGHAT and CDR2 FQNNGV. The CDR3 region is CASSSSSVSGNEQSF. The DNA of the CDR3 is TGTGCCAGCAGCTCCTCTAGCGTTTCGGGAAATGAGCAGTCCTTC.

Of note for this clonotype: A much bigger clone sits one base away, suggesting this may be a read error. The chain recombines TRBV11-2 with TRBJ1-1; D is unclear. Per germline, CDR1 SGHAT and CDR2 FQNNGV. Trimming cost V 3 bases and J 5 bases, with 10 bases left between them. The CDR3 runs 13 residues. The CDR3 DNA sequence: TGTGCCAGCAGCTTTGGGCGGGGAACTGAAGCTTTCTTT. Translated: CASSFGRGTEAFF.

A few counts support this clonotype. The CDR3 nucleotides read TGTGCCTGGACCCGGGACAGGGGTCTGGAGACCCAGTACTTC. Its translation is CAWTRDRGLETQYF. The chain carries TRBV30 and TRBJ2-5; 10 bases are a match to TRBD1. Germline V gene lookup returns CDR1 GTSNPN and CDR2 SVGIG (reference sequence). The CDR3 is made up of 14 amino acids. V gave up 4 bases and J gave up 5 bases; unmatched junction bases: 7.

Turning to this clonotype: Germline and junction disagree at one end, which may indicate a read error. The chain joins TRBV11-2 to TRBJ2-7; TRBD2 matches 7 bases. Germline V gene sequence: CDR1 SGHAT, CDR2 FQNNGV. The CDR3 contains 14 residues. The CDR3 loop reads CTSSRAAGTYEQYF. The CDR3 nucleotides are TGTACCAGCAGCCGAGCAGCGGGGACCTACGAGCAGTACTTC.